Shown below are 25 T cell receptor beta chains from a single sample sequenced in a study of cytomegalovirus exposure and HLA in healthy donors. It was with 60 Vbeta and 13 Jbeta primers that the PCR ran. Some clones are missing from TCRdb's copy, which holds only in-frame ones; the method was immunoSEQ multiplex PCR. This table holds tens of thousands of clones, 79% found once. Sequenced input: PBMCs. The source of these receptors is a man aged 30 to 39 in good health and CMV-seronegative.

CDR3 region: CASSVAGGNYEQYF. CDR3 DNA sequence: TGTGCCAGCAGTGTTGCGGGGGGAAACTACGAGCAGTACTTC. The chain links TRBV2 to TRBJ2-7, with 8 positions matching TRBD2. Germline lookup yields CDR1 SNHLY and CDR2 FYNNEI. This CDR3 spans 14 amino acids. V shed 4 bases and J 3 bases; nucleotides not matched to a gene: 5.

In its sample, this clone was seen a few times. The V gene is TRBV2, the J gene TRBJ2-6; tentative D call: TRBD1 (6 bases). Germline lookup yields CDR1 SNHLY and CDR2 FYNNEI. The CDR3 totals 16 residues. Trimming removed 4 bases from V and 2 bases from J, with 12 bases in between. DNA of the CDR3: TGTGCCAGCAGTGGGAGCAGGGGAGCTGGGGCCAACGTCCTGACTTTC. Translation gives CASSGSRGAGANVLTF.

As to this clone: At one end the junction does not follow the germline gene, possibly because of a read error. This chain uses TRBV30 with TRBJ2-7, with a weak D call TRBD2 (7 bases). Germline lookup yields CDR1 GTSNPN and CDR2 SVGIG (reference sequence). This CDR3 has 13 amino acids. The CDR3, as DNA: TGTGCCTGGAGTGTCCGGGGGGCCGAGGTGCGGCACTTC. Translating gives CAWSVRGAEVRHF.

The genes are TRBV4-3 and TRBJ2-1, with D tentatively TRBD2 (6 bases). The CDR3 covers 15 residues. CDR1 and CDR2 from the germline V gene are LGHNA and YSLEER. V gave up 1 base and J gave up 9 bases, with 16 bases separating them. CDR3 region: CASSQAPSDGGEQFF. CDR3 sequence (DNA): TGCGCCAGCAGCCAAGCCCCCAGCGACGGGGGTGAGCAGTTCTTC.

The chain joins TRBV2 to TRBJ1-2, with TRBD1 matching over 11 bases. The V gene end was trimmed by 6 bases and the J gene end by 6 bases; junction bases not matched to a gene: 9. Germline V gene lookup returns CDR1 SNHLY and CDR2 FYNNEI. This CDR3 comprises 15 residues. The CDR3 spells CASRGTGGLSDGYTF. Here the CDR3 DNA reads TGTGCCAGCAGGGGGACAGGGGGGCTAAGCGATGGCTACACCTTC.

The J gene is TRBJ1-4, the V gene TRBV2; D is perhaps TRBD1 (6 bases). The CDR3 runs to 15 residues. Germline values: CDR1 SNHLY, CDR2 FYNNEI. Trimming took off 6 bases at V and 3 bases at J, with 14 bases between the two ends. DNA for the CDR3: TGTGCCAGCAGCGAACAGGGCGGGGCTAATGAAAAACTGTTTTTT. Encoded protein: CASSEQGGANEKLFF.

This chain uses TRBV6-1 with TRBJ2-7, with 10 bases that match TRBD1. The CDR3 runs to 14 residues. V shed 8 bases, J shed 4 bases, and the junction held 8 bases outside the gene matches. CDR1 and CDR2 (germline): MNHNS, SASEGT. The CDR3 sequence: CASYNGQGEYEQYF. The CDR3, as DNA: TGTGCCAGCTATAATGGACAGGGGGAGTACGAGCAGTACTTC.

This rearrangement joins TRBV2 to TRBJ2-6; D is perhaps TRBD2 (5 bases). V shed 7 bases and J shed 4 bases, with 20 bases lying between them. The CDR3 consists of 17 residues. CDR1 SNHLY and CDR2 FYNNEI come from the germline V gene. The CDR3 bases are TGTGCCAGCACCCCGAGGGATTGGATTTCCGGGGCCAACGTCCTGACTTTC. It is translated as CASTPRDWISGANVLTF.

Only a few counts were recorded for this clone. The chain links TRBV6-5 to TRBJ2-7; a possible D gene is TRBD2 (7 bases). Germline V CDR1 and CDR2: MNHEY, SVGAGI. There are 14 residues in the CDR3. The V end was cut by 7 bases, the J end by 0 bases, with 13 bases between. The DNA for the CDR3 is TGTGCCAGCACCCCACGGGGGGCCTCCTACGAGCAGTACTTC. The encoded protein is CASTPRGASYEQYF.

The CDR3: CAWRTTPGGTQYF. The CDR3 coding sequence is TGTGCCTGGAGAACAACCCCAGGTGGCACGCAGTATTTT. The chain recombines TRBV30 with TRBJ2-3, with D unclear. CDR3 length equals 13 residues. Germline CDR1 and CDR2: GTSNPN and SVGIG (reference sequence). V gave up 3 bases and J gave up 9 bases, with 16 bases separating them.

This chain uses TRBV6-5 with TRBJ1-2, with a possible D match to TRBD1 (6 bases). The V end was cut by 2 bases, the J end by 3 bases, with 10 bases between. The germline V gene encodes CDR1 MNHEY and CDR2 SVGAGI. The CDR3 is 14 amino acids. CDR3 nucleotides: TGTGCCAGCAGTTACGCATGGACAGACTATGGCTACACCTTC. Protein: CASSYAWTDYGYTF.

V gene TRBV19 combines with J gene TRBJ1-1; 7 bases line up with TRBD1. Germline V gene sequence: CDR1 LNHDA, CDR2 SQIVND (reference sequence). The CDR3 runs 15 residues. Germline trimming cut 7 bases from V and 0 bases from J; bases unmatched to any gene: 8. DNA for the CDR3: TGTGCCAGTAAGCTAAAGGGGGCCATGAACACTGAAGCTTTCTTT. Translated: CASKLKGAMNTEAFF.

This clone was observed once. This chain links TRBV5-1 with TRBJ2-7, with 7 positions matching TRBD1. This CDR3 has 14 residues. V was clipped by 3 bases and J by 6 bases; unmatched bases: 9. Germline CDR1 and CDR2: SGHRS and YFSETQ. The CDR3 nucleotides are TGCGCCAGCAGCTCCCAGGAAGGGGGCCTCGAGCAGTACTTC. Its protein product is CASSSQEGGLEQYF.

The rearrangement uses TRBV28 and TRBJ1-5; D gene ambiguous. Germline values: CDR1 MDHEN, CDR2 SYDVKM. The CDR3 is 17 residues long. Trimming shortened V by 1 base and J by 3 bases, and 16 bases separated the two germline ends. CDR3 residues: CASSLFGVRVSNQPQHF. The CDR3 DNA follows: TGTGCCAGCAGTTTATTCGGGGTTCGCGTCTCCAATCAGCCCCAGCATTTT. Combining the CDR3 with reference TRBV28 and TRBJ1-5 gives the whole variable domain DVKVTQSSRYLVKRTGEKVFLECVQDMDHENMFWYRQDPGLGLRLIYFSYDVKMKEKGDIPEGYSVSREKKERFSLILESASTNQTSMYLCASSLFGVRVSNQPQHFGDGTRLSIL.

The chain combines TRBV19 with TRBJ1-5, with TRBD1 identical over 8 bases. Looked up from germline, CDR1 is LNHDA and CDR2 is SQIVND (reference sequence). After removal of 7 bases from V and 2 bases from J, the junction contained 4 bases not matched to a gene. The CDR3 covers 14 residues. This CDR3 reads CASKKGQGNQPQHF. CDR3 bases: TGTGCCAGTAAGAAGGGACAGGGCAATCAGCCCCAGCATTTT.

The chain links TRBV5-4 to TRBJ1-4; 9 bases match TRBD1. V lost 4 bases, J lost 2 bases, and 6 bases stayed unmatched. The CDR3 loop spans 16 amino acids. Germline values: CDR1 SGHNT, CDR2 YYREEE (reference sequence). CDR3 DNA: TGTGCCAGCAGCCCGACAGGGGGTCCGACTAATGAAAAACTGTTTTTT. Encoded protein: CASSPTGGPTNEKLFF.

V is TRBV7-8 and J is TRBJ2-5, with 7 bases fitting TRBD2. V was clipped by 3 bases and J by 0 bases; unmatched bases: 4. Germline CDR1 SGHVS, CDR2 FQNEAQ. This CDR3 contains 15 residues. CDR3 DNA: TGTGCCAGCAGCTTCGGGGGGAACTACCAAGAGACCCAGTACTTC. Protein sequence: CASSFGGNYQETQYF. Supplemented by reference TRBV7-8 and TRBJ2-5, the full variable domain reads GAGVSQSPRYKVAKRGQDVALRCDPISGHVSLFWYQQALGQGPEFLTYFQNEAQLDKSGLPSDRFFAERPEGSVSTLKIQRTQQEDSAVYLCASSFGGNYQETQYFGPGTRLLVL.

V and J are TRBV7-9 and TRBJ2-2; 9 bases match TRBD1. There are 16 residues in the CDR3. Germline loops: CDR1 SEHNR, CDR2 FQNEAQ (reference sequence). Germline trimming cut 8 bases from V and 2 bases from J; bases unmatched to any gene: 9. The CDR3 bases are TGTGCCAGCCGCGCGGCGGGACAGGGCAACACCGGGGAGCTGTTTTTT. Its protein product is CASRAAGQGNTGELFF.

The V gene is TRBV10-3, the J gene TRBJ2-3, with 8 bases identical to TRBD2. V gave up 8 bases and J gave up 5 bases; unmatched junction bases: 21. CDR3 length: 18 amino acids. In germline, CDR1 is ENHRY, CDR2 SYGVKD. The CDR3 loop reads CAIGVLGGGSTRVDTQYF. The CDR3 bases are TGTGCCATCGGGGTACTCGGGGGGGGCTCAACCAGGGTAGATACGCAGTATTTT.

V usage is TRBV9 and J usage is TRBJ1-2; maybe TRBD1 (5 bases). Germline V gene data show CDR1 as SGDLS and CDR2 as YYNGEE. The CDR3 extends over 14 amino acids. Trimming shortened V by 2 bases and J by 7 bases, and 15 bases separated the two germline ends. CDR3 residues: CASSVTVAGRGYTF. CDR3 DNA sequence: TGTGCCAGCAGCGTGACAGTGGCGGGGCGTGGCTACACCTTC. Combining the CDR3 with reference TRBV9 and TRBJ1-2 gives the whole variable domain DSGVTQTPKHLITATGQRVTLRCSPRSGDLSVYWYQQSLDQGLQFLIQYYNGEERAKGNILERFSAQQFPDLHSELNLSSLELGDSALYFCASSVTVAGRGYTFGSGTRLTVV.

The DNA for the CDR3 is TGTGCCAGCAGCCCCCGACCGGGACTCCAAGAGACCCAGTACTTC. As protein: CASSPRPGLQETQYF. The chain has TRBV7-3 and TRBJ2-5; D might be TRBD2 (6 bases). The CDR3 runs 15 residues. The V end was cut by 5 bases, the J end by 1 base, with 14 bases between. Germline V gene lookup returns CDR1 SGHTA and CDR2 FQGTGA.

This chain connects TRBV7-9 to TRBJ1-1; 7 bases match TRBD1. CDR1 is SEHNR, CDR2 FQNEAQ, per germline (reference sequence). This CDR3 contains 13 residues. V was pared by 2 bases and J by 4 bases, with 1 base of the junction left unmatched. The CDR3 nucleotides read TGTGCCAGCAGCTTACCAGGGGGCACTGAAGCTTTCTTT. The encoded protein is CASSLPGGTEAFF. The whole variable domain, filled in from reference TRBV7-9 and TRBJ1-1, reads DTGVSQNPRHKITKRGQNVTFRCDPISEHNRLYWYRQTLGQGPEFLTYFQNEAQLEKSRLLSDRFSAERPKGSFSTLEIQRTEQGDSAMYLCASSLPGGTEAFFGQGTRLTVV.

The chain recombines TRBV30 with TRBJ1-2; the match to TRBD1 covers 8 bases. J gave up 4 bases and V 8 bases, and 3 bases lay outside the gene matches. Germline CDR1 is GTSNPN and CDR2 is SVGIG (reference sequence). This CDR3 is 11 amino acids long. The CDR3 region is CAHTGGYGYTF. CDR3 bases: TGTGCCCACACAGGGGGCTATGGCTACACCTTC. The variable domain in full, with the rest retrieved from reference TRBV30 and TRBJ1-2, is SQTIHQWPATLVQPVGSPLSLECTVEGTSNPNLYWYRQAAGRGLQLLFYSVGIGQISSEVPQNLSASRPQDRQFILSSKKLLLSDSGFYLCAHTGGYGYTFGSGTRLTVV.

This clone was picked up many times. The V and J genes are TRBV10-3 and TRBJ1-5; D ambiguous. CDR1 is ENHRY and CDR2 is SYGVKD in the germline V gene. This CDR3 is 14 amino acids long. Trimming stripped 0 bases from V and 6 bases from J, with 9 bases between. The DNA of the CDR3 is TGTGCCATCAGTGAGTCCGGGGAGGCTCAGCCCCAGCATTTT. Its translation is CAISESGEAQPQHF.

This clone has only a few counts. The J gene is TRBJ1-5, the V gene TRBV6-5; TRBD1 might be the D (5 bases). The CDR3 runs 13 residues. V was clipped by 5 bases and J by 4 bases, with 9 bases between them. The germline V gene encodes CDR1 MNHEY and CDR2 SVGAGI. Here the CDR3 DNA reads TGTGCCAGCAGTCAGGGTGGGAATCAGCCCCAGCATTTT. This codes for CASSQGGNQPQHF.